The rows below give T cell receptor beta chains drawn from one sample of a study of shared T cell receptors in the human thymus. Method: immunoSEQ multiplex PCR; TCRdb's copy keeps in-frame clones and lacks some. The sample includes more than 550,000 clones, 75% to 90% of them seen just once. This same sample was also part of a study on human thymus T cells.

The sequencing input was thymocytes. The receptors shown here come from a girl younger than two with a congenital heart defect. Both conserved end residues are trimmed from each CDR3. Clone size is not always given. Where it is, it says once, few, many or a class for expanded clones.

TRBV5-4,NA,14,TRBJ1-1,ASRRTGGCWPTEAF
TRBV2,NA,12,TRBJ2-2,ASRGGQWTGELF
TRBV5-4,NA,14,TRBJ2-3,ASSSRLAGGTDTQY
TRBV19,NA,15,TRBJ2-5,ASSISRDGTGGETQY
TRBV14,NA,15,TRBJ1-2,ASSHSAGDSTNYGYT
TRBV5-4,NA,12,TRBJ2-5,ASSSQGDQETQY
TRBV2,NA,16,TRBJ2-2,ASRGRDIQLRGTGELF
TRBV6-1,NA,13,TRBJ1-2,ASSTYPGFNYGYT
TRBV12-5,NA,16,TRBJ2-5,ASGLVNPGHLTQETQY
TRBV7-2,NA,14,TRBJ2-3,ASSLGPSGHSDTQY
TRBV10-3,NA,16,TRBJ2-2,AISVRRGPGPNTGELF
TRBV5-1,NA,16,TRBJ1-4,ASSPSGPPRPTNEKLF
TRBV7-6,once,17,TRBJ2-2,ASSLMEFGGPYPIGELF
TRBV5-6,NA,17,TRBJ2-7,ASSEKGRGSSLTYYEQY
TRBV11-2,NA,9,TRBJ1-6,ASSSDSPLH
TRBV5-1,NA,11,TRBJ2-2,ASSTVKSGELF
TRBV28,NA,15,TRBJ1-4,ASSFYEQGLVNEKLF
TRBV13,once,13,TRBJ2-2,ASRRQGRGTGELF
TRBV10-1,NA,10,TRBJ1-6,ASTRGYSPLH
TRBV4-3,NA,13,TRBJ1-2,ASSQNKGDDYGYT
TRBV12-5,NA,14,TRBJ2-4,ASGLAGSPRRDIQY
TRBV7-2,once,14,TRBJ1-2,ASSLRLTGVRYGYT
TRBV12-5,NA,13,TRBJ2-1,ASGLQTSSYNEQF
TRBV5-6,NA,14,TRBJ2-1,ASSLNGTSGSNEQF
TRBV28,once,12,TRBJ1-5,ASSPQGASQPQH
TRBV7-2,NA,13,TRBJ1-5,ASSLVGGKNQPQH
TRBV30,NA,9,TRBJ1-4,AWSDEEKLF
TRBV16,NA,13,TRBJ1-1,ASSPRTGLNTEAF
TRBV4-2,NA,17,TRBJ2-7,ASSQPHEPGRGAKSEQY
TRBV9,NA,12,TRBJ2-5,ASSGSGGALSQY
TRBV5-5,NA,13,TRBJ1-5,ASSLSFRGPQPQH
TRBV5-1,NA,14,TRBJ2-1,ASGSRGQGARNEQF
TRBV7-6,NA,16,TRBJ2-2,ASSSGTSGGAGTGELF
TRBV4-2,NA,16,TRBJ1-4,ASSQGAGRRTYNEKLF
TRBV12-5,NA,14,TRBJ1-2,ASARSTGVTNYGYT
TRBV28,NA,17,TRBJ2-1,ASSFCGGASTPRYNEQF
TRBV5-6,NA,16,TRBJ1-1,ASSPQGLGKVSGTEAF
TRBV6-5,NA,12,TRBJ2-3,ATTLRGGRDTQY
TRBV9,NA,12,TRBJ2-4,ASSPGLAGGSPT
TRBV28,NA,12,TRBJ1-3,ASSISRQGFTIY
TRBV7-2,NA,13,TRBJ2-7,ASSSRTASSYEQY
TRBV5-4,NA,11,TRBJ1-1,ASSFWTGSEAF
TRBV6-4,NA,15,TRBJ1-5,ASSGLFLSRYNQPQH
TRBV1,few,15,TRBJ1-1,TSTHHGGRDGDTEAF
TRBV27,once,12,TRBJ2-3,ASSLSSGADTQY
TRBV6-5,NA,14,TRBJ2-7,ASSYRDGQGTYEQY
TRBV5-1,NA,14,TRBJ2-7,ASSPVGSRGVYEQY
TRBV7-2,NA,14,TRBJ1-2,ASSLLGPTGEDGYT
TRBV2,NA,12,TRBJ1-4,ASRSGTGNEKLF
TRBV9,NA,12,TRBJ1-1,ASSAPQENTEAF
TRBV4-2,NA,14,TRBJ2-7,ASSLKRGGTPYEQY
TRBV4-1,NA,12,TRBJ1-5,ASSQPGGNQPQH
TRBV5-6,NA,14,TRBJ2-4,ASSLRGGAPKNIQY
TRBV18,NA,11,TRBJ2-7,ASSPQGSYEQY